This T cell receptor beta chain was documented in a study of blood T cell repertoires in COVID-19 (dated by TCRdb to 2020 to 2021). Regarding the research as a whole: Collaborator samples came from the United States, Italy and Spain and covered acute and convalescent phases of COVID-19. The dataset comprised deeply sampled blood TCRbeta repertoires from subjects exposed to, actively infected with, or recovered from COVID-19. The samples were drawn from two sources: the first 160 participants of the ongoing ImmuneRACE study, and over 950 subjects contributed by 6 global collaborators. The sample metadata nearly always contained a de-identified subject ID, COVID-19 status, age in years and sex. The prospective study material was composed of cDNA or gDNA derived from T cells, B-cell-depleted T cells, or PBMCs. The repertoires were released in a freely available public database intended as a resource for research on the immune response to SARS-CoV-2. HLA class I and class II types, where available, came from metadata supplied by the sample provider rather than from assay-based typing. General conclusions and limits of the study: The amount of clinical and demographic metadata varied by source and participant and was provided uncurated.

The immunoSEQ Assay, a bias-controlled multiplex PCR, was used to amplify TCRbeta CDR3 regions from genomic DNA. In the source study's methods: Nucleated cell counts per sample were estimated from amplification of reference gene primers within the assay. To quantify the absolute abundance of each unique TCRbeta CDR3 rearrangement, sequence reads were collapsed and filtered. Productive Simpson clonality was computed per sample as the square root of Simpson's diversity index over productive rearrangements. The table comes from immuneACCESS by way of TCRdb, which keeps in-frame sequences with V and J called. Part of the clones is missing from these tables; in studies checked, under half for an unresolved V gene and the rest for unknown reasons. V, J and clone size derive from that table, while D and trimming were established from the DNA sequence. The sample data list 250,000 or so clones, and approximately 88% of these were observed just once. The ten largest clones add up to around 3.6% of the sample.

V gives up 4 bases and J gives up 4 bases, and the segment between their germline ends measures 10 bases. Taken from the germline V gene, the CDR1 and CDR2 loops are SGHTA and FQGTGA. The CDR3, cysteine through phenylalanine, is 13 amino acids long. The read is trimmed to its CDR3 DNA, 39 bases read in frame from base 1. This clone has a single count. Its recognized antigen is unknown. It has no much larger one-base neighbor in the sample; base qualities were not kept. Participants in the prospective study were aged roughly 18 to 90 years, lived in more than 20 United States geographic areas, and enrolled through a virtual design. Cohort assignment in the prospective study relied on participant-reported clinical history from a screening survey and a study questionnaire. Exposed participants had been in contact, within 2 weeks of entering the study, with a person who had a PCR-confirmed or clinician-diagnosed case of COVID-19. Mobile phlebotomists in the prospective study collected whole blood, serum and a nasopharyngeal or oropharyngeal swab from every participant. Prospective study participants could optionally give additional blood draws and questionnaires over an approximately two-month period. Before DNA extraction, blood samples from the prospective study were shipped at room temperature or frozen.

This TCR was recovered from a woman aged 25 to 39 who had been exposed to COVID-19. Here the chain combines TRBV7-3 and TRBJ1-1; the D gene lacks a confident call. Specimen: PBMCs or T cells enriched from blood (not recorded which). CDR3 region: CASSSLRVTEAFF. In nucleotide form, the sequence is TGTGCCAGCAGCTCCCTACGGGTCACTGAAGCTTTCTTT.